A selection of T cell receptor beta chains follows, all from one sample in a study of tumor-infiltrating lymphocytes in oesophageal squamous cell carcinoma. TCRdb reanalysed the PCR reads using MiXCR and keeps one entry per CDR3 protein. The repertoire holds tens of thousands of distinct CDR3 sequences, with 38% as singletons. Sample: esophageal tumor tissue. The receptors were sampled from a male donor with esophageal squamous cell carcinoma. CDR3s include the opening cysteine and the closing phenylalanine or tryptophan. A D gene is named only where the DNA matches it firmly. A row's size may be missing; if present it is once, few, many or a size class.

>.|TRBJ2-7|.|TRBV7-2
TGTGCCAGCAGCCGCAAGGGGCCAAACTCCTACAATGAGCAGTACTTC
CASSRKGPNSYNEQYF
>.|TRBJ1-1|few|TRBV7-9
TGTGCCAGCACCATACAGGAATTCACTGAAGCTTTCTTT
CASTIQEFTEAFF
>.|TRBJ1-2|.|TRBV7-4
TGTGCCAGCAGCTTACTGGGGGGCCCAAGCTATGGCTACACCTTC
CASSLLGGPSYGYTF
>.|TRBJ2-3|.|TRBV5-1
TGCGCCAGCAGCTTGGGGAGTGGGACAGATACGCAGTATTTT
CASSLGSGTDTQYF
>.|TRBJ1-1|many|TRBV28
TGTGCCAGCAGGGTTGGGGGGTCTGAAGCTTTCTTT
CASRVGGSEAFF
>.|TRBJ2-4|once|TRBV6-6
TGTGCCAGCAGTTACTCAGGTTACAATGAGCAGTACTTC
CASSYSGYNEQYF
>.|TRBJ2-7|few|TRBV7-6
TGTGCCAGCAGCTTAAATGTGGCCTACGAGCAGTACTTC
CASSLNVAYEQYF
>.|TRBJ2-1|once|TRBV12-3/TRBV12-4
.
CASRNPERDRVSRAVLRF
>.|TRBJ2-5|.|TRBV6-1
TGTGCCAGCAGCCAACCATTACAAGAGACCCAGTACTTC
CASSQPLQETQYF
>.|TRBJ2-3|.|TRBV7-2
TGTGCCAGCAGCGCAAGGCCCTTAAGGACAGATACGCAGTATTTT
CASSARPLRTDTQYF
>TRBD1|TRBJ1-1|.|TRBV7-2
TGTGCCAGCAGCTTCGCAGGGGGGGTAGCTTTCTTT
CASSFAGGVAFF
>TRBD2|TRBJ2-5|few|TRBV7-3
TGTGCCAGCAGCTCCACCGGGAGGGCCTTCCAAGAGACCCAGTACTTC
CASSSTGRAFQETQYF
>TRBD2|TRBJ2-1|.|TRBV24-1
TGTGCCACCAGTGACCCACGAGAGACCGGGACTAGCGCCTTCAATGAGCAGTTCTTC
CATSDPRETGTSAFNEQFF
>.|TRBJ2-2|many|TRBV12-3/TRBV12-4
TGTGCCAGCAGACCTTACAGGGTCGAGGTCACCGGGGAGCTGTTTTTT
CASRPYRVEVTGELFF
>.|TRBJ2-7|many|TRBV5-4
TGTGCCAGCAGCTTGGAAGGGCGCTCCTACGAGCAGTACTTC
CASSLEGRSYEQYF
>TRBD1|TRBJ2-1|many|TRBV28
TGTGCCAGCCTCAGGGACAGCTCCTACAATGAGCAGTTCTTC
CASLRDSSYNEQFF
>.|TRBJ2-7|.|TRBV6-2/TRBV6-3
TGTGCCAGCAGTGCCACAGGGTCCGGCGAGCAGTACTTC
CASSATGSGEQYF
>.|TRBJ2-5|medium-sized|TRBV6-1
TGTGCCAGCGCCGCCACGTTCCAAGAGACCCAGTACTTC
CASAATFQETQYF
>.|TRBJ1-4|.|TRBV5-1
TGCGCCAGCAGTCCGGGGGGTCGGGGAGAAAAACTGTTTTTT
CASSPGGRGEKLFF
>.|TRBJ1-5|.|TRBV11-2
TGTGCCAGCAGCTTAGTCGCAGGGTCAGGACAGCCCCAGCATTTT
CASSLVAGSGQPQHF